These T cell receptor beta chains were read from a single sample in a study of T cell repertoires in cytomegalovirus infection. In TCRdb, the reads were re-called with MiXCR into one record per CDR3 protein. Found here are 400,000 to 550,000 distinct CDR3 sequences, roughly 10% of them singletons; the top ten hold roughly 10%. The sequencing input was PBMCs. These receptors were obtained from a human donor in good health (CMV status not recorded). Some clones in this sample may be carry-over from other donors' samples. The CDR3 runs from the conserved cysteine through the conserved F or W.

>TRBV7-2
CASRPPGVVETQYF
>TRBV12-3/TRBV12-4
CASTSSGNRDTDFSGANVLTF
>TRBV24-1
CATSDGAYEQYF
>TRBV2
CASVRDSTYNEQFF
>TRBV29-1
CSVIGGGAATQYF
>TRBV7-9
CASSRPIRQGGETQYF
>TRBV7-6
CASSLGGGYSNQPQHF
>TRBV7-9
CASSGAQGRETQYF
>TRBV19
CASRDAGTDQETQYF
>TRBV11-3
CASSSRTGRDTGELFF
>TRBV10-3
CAIKQQGIEQFF
>TRBV7-6
CASSRTTGHHEQYF
>TRBV12-3/TRBV12-4
CASSHSRTATQETQYF
>TRBV7-2
CASSLYSQGVCTDTQYF
>TRBV6-5
CASSYRRTGGYEQYF
>TRBV28
CASNGDYNEQFF
>TRBV20-1
CSAREPRGPGELFF
>TRBV3-1
CASSQVTRTHEQYF
>TRBV10-3
CAIRGLDSGANVLTF
>TRBV12-3/TRBV12-4
CASSRGTISTDTQYF
>TRBV6-1
CASSTPTGFNAEAFF
>TRBV19
CASKIGGYGYTF
>TRBV7-6
CASSPLAGERADTQYF
>TRBV29-1
CSVGSNWYGYTF
>TRBV19
CASSAGWGPSYEQYF
>TRBV7-8
CASNLDRFSGNTIYF
>TRBV10-3
CAIGETPFPYEQYF
>TRBV9
CASSVGGSNEKLFF
>TRBV29-1
CSVGTSGQQPQHF
>TRBV12-3/TRBV12-4
CASSLAGGIRYGYTF
>TRBV5-5
CASVSTGVYEQYF
>TRBV20-1
CSAGETQYF
>TRBV10-3
CAISESTRSTEAFF
>TRBV28
CASSFSFVYEQYF
>TRBV7-8
CASSYDRRFYGVINQPQHF
>TRBV11-3
CASSRTATSTDTQYF
>TRBV4-2
CASGGLATLSSYNEQFF
>TRBV7-9
CASTFSQGEGELFF
>TRBV10-3
CAISGQGAYEQYF
>TRBV24-1
CATSDFQGQGAGEQYF
>TRBV5-1
CASSPREGRYNEQFF
>TRBV19
CASSRTPDRAQTQYF
>TRBV20-1
CSPNLSTGAGYTF
>TRBV12-3/TRBV12-4
CASSRGTGLTEAFF
>TRBV12-3/TRBV12-4
CASSLGGPSYNEQFF
>TRBV11-2
CASSTHRGPLNTEAFF